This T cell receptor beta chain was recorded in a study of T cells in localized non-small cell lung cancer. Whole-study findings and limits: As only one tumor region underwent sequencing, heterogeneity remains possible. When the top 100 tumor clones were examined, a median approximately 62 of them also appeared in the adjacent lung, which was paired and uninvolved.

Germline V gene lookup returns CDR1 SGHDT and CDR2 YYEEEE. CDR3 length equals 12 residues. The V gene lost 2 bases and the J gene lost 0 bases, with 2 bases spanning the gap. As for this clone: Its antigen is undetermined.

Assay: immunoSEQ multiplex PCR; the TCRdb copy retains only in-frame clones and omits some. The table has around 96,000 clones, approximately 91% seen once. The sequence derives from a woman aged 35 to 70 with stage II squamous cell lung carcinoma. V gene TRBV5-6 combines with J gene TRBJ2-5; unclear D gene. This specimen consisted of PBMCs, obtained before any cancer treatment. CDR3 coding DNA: TGTGCCAGCAGCTTTAACCAAGAGACCCAGTACTTC. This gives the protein CASSFNQETQYF. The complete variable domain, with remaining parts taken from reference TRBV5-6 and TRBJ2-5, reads DAGVTQSPTHLIKTRGQQVTLRCSPKSGHDTVSWYQQALGQGPQFIFQYYEEEERQRGNFPDRFSGHQFPNYSSELNVNALLLGDSALYLCASSFNQETQYFGPGTRLLVL.